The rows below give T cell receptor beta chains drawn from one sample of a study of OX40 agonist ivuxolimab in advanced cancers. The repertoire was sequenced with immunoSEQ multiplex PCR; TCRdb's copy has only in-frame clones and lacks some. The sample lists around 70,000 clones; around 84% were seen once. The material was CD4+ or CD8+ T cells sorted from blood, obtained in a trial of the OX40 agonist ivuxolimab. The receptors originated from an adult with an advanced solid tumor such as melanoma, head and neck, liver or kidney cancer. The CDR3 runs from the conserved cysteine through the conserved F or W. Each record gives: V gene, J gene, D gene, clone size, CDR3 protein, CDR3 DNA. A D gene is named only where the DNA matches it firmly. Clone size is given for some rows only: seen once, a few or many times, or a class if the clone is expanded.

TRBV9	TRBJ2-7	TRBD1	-	CASSLTGGLDEQYF	TGTGCCAGCAGCTTGACAGGGGGTCTCGACGAGCAGTACTTC
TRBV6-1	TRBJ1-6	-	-	CASSYGDRSPLHF	TGTGCCAGCAGTTATGGGGACCGGTCACCCCTCCACTTT
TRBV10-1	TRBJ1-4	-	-	CASTVGGDRTNEKLFF	TGCGCCAGCACTGTGGGGGGGGACCGAACTAATGAAAAACTGTTTTTT
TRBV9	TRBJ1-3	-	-	CASSVTPGGRDTIYF	TGTGCCAGCAGCGTTACCCCCGGGGGCAGGGACACCATATATTTT
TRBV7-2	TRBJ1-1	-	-	CASSRDRDFTEAFF	TGTGCCAGCAGCCGAGATCGGGATTTCACTGAAGCTTTCTTT
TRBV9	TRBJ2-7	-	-	CASSVETGSSYEQYF	TGTGCCAGCAGCGTAGAAACAGGCAGCTCCTACGAGCAGTACTTC
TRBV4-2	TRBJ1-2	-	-	CASSQDSGRRDGYTF	TGTGCCAGCAGCCAAGATTCAGGGCGTCGGGATGGCTACACCTTC
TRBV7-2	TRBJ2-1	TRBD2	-	CASSPGLAGNEQFF	TGTGCCAGCAGTCCTGGACTAGCGGGCAATGAGCAGTTCTTC
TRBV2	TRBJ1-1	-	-	CASTITRNTEAFF	TGTGCCAGCACCATTACAAGGAACACTGAAGCTTTCTTT
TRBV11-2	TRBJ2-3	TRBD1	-	CASSLLRGRTDTQYF	TGTGCCAGCAGCTTATTGAGGGGGCGCACAGATACGCAGTATTTT
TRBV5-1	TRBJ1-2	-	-	CASSLDPTANYGYTF	TGCGCCAGCAGCTTGGATCCTACAGCTAACTATGGCTACACCTTC
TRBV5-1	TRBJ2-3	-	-	CASTSRGTDTDTQYF	TGCGCCAGCACCTCTCGCGGGACCGACACAGATACGCAGTATTTT
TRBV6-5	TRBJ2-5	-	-	CASSYSFYGGGETQYF	TGTGCCAGCAGTTACTCGTTTTACGGGGGTGGTGAGACCCAGTACTTC
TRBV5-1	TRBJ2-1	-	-	CASRAGINEQFF	TGCGCCAGCAGGGCGGGAATCAATGAGCAGTTCTTC
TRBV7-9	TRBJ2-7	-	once	CASSVEVSYEQYF	TGTGCCAGCAGCGTAGAAGTCTCCTACGAGCAGTACTTC
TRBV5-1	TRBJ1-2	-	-	CASGGGEWYGYTF	TGCGCCAGCGGCGGGGGGGAGTGGTATGGCTACACCTTC
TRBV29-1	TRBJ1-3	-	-	CSVRPRDTIYF	TGCAGCGTTAGGCCCCGGGACACCATATATTTT
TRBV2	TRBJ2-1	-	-	CASSDLQGAYNEQFF	TGTGCCAGCAGTGATCTTCAGGGAGCCTACAATGAGCAGTTCTTC
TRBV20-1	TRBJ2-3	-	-	CSGSYEDTQYF	TGCAGTGGGTCGTACGAAGATACGCAGTATTTT
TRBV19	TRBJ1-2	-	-	CASSLTGFSGYTF	TGTGCCAGTAGTCTCACGGGGTTCTCTGGCTACACCTTC
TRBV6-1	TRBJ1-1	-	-	CASMGGPTEAFF	TGTGCCAGCATGGGAGGGCCGACTGAAGCTTTCTTT
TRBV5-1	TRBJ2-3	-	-	CASTRSTGTDTQYF	TGCGCCAGCACTAGATCCACGGGCACAGATACGCAGTATTTT
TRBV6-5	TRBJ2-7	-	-	CASSRRPGTSYEQYF	TGTGCCAGCAGTCGACGACCCGGGACCTCCTACGAGCAGTACTTC
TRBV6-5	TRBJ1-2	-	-	CASSSHSPSNYGHTF	TGTGCCAGCAGTAGTCACTCCCCCTCTAACTATGGCCACACCTTC
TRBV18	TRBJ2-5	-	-	CASSSLVGETQYF	TGTGCCAGCTCTTCACTAGTTGGTGAGACCCAGTACTTC
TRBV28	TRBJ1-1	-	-	CASTSPDSLNTEAFF	TGTGCCAGCACCTCGCCCGACAGTTTGAACACTGAAGCTTTCTTT
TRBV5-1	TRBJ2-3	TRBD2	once	CASSLVGTSGRASGTDTQYF	TGCGCCAGCAGCTTGGTGGGGACTAGCGGGAGGGCCTCAGGGACAGATACGCAGTATTTT
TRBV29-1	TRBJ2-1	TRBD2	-	CSVWFGTSGRVNEQFF	TGCAGCGTGTGGTTCGGGACTAGCGGGAGGGTGAATGAGCAGTTCTTC
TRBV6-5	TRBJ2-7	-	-	CASNNPSYEQYF	TGTGCCAGCAATAATCCCTCCTACGAGCAGTACTTC
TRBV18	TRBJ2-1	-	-	CASSPQTDNEQFF	TGTGCCAGCTCACCACAAACGGACAATGAGCAGTTCTTC
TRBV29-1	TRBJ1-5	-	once	CSVAGGSSQPQHF	TGCAGCGTTGCGGGGGGAAGTAGTCAGCCCCAGCATTTT
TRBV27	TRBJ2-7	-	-	CASSSTTYEQYF	TGTGCCAGCAGTTCCACAACCTACGAGCAGTACTTC
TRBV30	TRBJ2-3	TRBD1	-	CAWRSRDRARPPDTQYF	TGTGCCTGGAGGAGCCGAGACAGGGCCCGACCGCCAGATACGCAGTATTTT
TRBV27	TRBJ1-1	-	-	CASTQSGGPEAFF	TGTGCCAGCACCCAAAGTGGGGGGCCTGAAGCTTTCTTT
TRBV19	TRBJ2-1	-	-	CASTPDSSYNEQFF	TGTGCCAGTACCCCGGACAGCTCCTACAATGAGCAGTTCTTC
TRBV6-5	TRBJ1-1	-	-	CASSAQNTEAFF	TGTGCCAGCAGCGCCCAAAACACTGAAGCTTTCTTT
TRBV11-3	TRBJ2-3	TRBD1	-	CASSSNTGGGTDTQYF	TGTGCCAGCAGCTCAAATACAGGGGGCGGCACAGATACGCAGTATTTT
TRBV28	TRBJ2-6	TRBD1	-	CASSLLGQGVPGANVLTF	TGTGCCAGCAGTTTGCTGGGACAGGGCGTTCCTGGGGCCAACGTCCTGACTTTC
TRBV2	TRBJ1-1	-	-	CASSIGPANTEAFF	TGTGCCAGCAGTATCGGGCCGGCGAACACTGAAGCTTTCTTT
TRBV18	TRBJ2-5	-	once	CASSFRDTPREETQYF	TGTGCCAGCTCGTTCCGGGACACCCCACGGGAAGAGACCCAGTACTTC
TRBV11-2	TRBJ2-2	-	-	CASSLGYTGELFF	TGTGCCAGCAGCTTGGGATACACCGGGGAGCTGTTTTTT